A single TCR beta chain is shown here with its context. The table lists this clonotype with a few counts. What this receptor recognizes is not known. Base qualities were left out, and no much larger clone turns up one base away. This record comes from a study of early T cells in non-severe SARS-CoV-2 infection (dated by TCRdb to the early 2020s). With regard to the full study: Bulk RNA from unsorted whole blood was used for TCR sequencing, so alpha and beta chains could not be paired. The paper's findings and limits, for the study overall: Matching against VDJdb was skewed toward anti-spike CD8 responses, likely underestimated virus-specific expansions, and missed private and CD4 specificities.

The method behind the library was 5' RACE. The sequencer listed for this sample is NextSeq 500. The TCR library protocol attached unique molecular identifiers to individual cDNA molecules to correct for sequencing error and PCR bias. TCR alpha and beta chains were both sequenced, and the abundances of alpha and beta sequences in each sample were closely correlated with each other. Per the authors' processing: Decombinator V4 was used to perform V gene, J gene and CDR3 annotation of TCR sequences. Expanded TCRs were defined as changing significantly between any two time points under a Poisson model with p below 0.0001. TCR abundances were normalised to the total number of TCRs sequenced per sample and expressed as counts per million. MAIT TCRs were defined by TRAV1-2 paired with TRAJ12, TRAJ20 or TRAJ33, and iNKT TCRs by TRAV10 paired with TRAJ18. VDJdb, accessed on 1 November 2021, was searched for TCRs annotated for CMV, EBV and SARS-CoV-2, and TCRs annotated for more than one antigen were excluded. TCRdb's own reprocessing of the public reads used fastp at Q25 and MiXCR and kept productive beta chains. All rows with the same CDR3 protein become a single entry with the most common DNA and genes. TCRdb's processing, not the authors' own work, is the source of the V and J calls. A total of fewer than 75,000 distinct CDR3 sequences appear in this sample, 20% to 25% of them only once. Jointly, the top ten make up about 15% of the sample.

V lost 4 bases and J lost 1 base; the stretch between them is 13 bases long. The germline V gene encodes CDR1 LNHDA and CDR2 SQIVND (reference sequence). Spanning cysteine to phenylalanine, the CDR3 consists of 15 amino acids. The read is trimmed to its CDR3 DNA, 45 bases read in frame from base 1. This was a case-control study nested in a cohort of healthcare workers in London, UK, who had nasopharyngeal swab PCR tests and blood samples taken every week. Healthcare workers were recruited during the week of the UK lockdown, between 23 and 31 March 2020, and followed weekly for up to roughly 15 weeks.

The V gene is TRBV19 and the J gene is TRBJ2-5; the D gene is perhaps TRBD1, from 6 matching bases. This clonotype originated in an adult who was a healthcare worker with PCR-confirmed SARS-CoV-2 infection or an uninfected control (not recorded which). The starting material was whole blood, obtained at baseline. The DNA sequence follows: TGTGCCAGTAGTACAGGACTGGGGGCCCAAGAGACCCAGTACTTC. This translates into CASSTGLGAQETQYF.